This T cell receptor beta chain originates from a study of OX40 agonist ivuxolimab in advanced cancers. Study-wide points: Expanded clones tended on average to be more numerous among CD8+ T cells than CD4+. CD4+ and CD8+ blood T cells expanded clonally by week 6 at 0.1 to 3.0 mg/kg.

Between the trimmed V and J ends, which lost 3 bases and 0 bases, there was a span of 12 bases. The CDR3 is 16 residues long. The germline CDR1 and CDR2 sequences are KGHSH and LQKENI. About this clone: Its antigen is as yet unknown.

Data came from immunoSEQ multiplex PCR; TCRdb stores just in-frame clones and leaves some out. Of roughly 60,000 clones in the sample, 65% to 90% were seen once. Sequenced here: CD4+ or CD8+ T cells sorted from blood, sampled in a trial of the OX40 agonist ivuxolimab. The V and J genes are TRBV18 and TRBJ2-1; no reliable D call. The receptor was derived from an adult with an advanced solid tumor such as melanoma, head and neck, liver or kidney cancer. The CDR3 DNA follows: TGTGCCAGCTCACCCCTCGATACAAGCTCCTACAATGAGCAGTTCTTC. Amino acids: CASSPLDTSSYNEQFF.